Each of the 32 T cell receptor beta chains below was sequenced from the same sample in a study of siplizumab effects on memory and regulatory T cells. Profiling relied on immunoSEQ multiplex PCR, and the TCRdb table lists in-frame clones only, not all of them. The repertoire holds about 26,000 clones, with around 83% as singletons. The sample consisted of memory CD4+ T cells sorted from blood. All receptors derive from a human donor in good health.

The chain joins TRBV30 to TRBJ2-6, with unresolved D. This CDR3 has 16 amino acids. V was shortened by 1 base and J by 0 bases, with 10 bases between the two germline ends. Germline V gene data show CDR1 as GTSNPN and CDR2 as SVGIG (reference sequence). CDR3 DNA: TGTGCCTGGAGTGCGTTGTCCCTCTCTGGGGCCAACGTCCTGACTTTC. Its protein is CAWSALSLSGANVLTF.

V gene TRBV11-1 combines with J gene TRBJ2-4; a weak D match, TRBD2 (5 bases). The length of the CDR3 is 14 residues. Germline CDR1 is SGHAT and CDR2 is FQDESV (reference sequence). The germline V and J ends were trimmed by 1 base and 8 bases, with 12 bases remaining between them. The CDR3 sequence is CASSLDGESDIQYF. CDR3 nucleotides: TGTGCCAGCAGCTTAGACGGGGAATCGGACATTCAGTACTTC.

As to this clone: In the same sample, other DNA sequences code for this CDR3. The J gene is TRBJ1-2, the V gene TRBV11-3, with 8 bases identical to TRBD1. V trimming: 5 bases; J trimming: 8 bases; junction bases outside the gene matches: 13. The CDR3 has 15 residues. The germline CDR1 and CDR2 sequences are SGHNT and YENEEA. The CDR3 DNA sequence: TGTGCCAGCAGCCACCGGGACAGGCCCTCGGAGGGCTACACCTTC. Amino acids: CASSHRDRPSEGYTF.

The CDR3 loop is CASSPGQANYGYTF. Here the CDR3 DNA reads TGCGCCAGCAGCCCGGGACAGGCTAACTATGGCTACACCTTC. The chain combines TRBV5-1 with TRBJ1-2; 8 bases are a match to TRBD1. The CDR3 covers 14 residues. Germline V gives CDR1 SGHRS, CDR2 YFSETQ. V was clipped by 4 bases and J by 0 bases; unmatched bases: 2.

The table lists this clone with a count of one. The rearrangement joins TRBV5-1 to TRBJ2-5; D gene ambiguous. Deletions cut 0 bases from V and 4 bases from J, with 7 bases between. Germline V lookup: CDR1 SGHRS, CDR2 YFSETQ. The CDR3 has 13 residues. The CDR3 protein is CASSLVPGETQYF. The DNA of the CDR3 is TGCGCCAGCAGCTTGGTACCGGGAGAGACCCAGTACTTC.

On this clone itself: An end of the junction does not agree with germline; a read error may underlie this. Within the sample, other DNA sequences also encode this same CDR3. This chain connects TRBV7-2 to TRBJ1-3, with TRBD1 as a possible D gene (6 bases). Germline V CDR1 and CDR2: SGHTA, FQGNSA. This CDR3 region has 15 residues. The CDR3 nucleotides read TGTGCTAGCAGCTCTAGCAGGGGAATCGGAAACACCATATATTTT. Its protein product is CASSSSRGIGNTIYF.

This clone appeared a single time. CDR3 sequence: CASMLEGWLGKNIQYF. The CDR3 bases are TGTGCCAGCATGTTAGAAGGGTGGTTGGGCAAAAACATTCAGTACTTC. This sequence joins TRBV2 and TRBJ2-4, with D unclear. CDR1 SNHLY and CDR2 FYNNEI come from the germline V gene. The germline V and J ends were trimmed by 7 bases and 3 bases, with 19 bases remaining between them. The CDR3 length is 16 residues.

This chain uses TRBV10-3 with TRBJ2-7, with a possible D match to TRBD1 (6 bases). The CDR3 runs to 15 residues. V was pared by 6 bases and J by 6 bases, with 21 bases between. Germline CDR1 ENHRY, CDR2 SYGVKD. This CDR3 is CAIRDGQPQRGEQYF. The CDR3 DNA is TGTGCCATCAGAGATGGACAGCCTCAACGAGGCGAGCAGTACTTC.

V gene TRBV6-4 combines with J gene TRBJ2-1, with 9 bases identical to TRBD2. J gave up 5 bases and V 8 bases, and 7 bases lay outside the gene matches. The CDR3 length is 14 residues. The germline CDR1 and CDR2 sequences are MRHNA and SNTAGT. For the CDR3, the DNA is TGTGCCAGCCGAGGACTAGCGTCACACAATGAGCAGTTCTTC. Its protein product is CASRGLASHNEQFF.

The rearrangement joins TRBV11-3 to TRBJ2-6; D gene ambiguous. The germline gives CDR1 SGHNT, CDR2 YENEEA. Trimming left V 5 bases short and J 0 bases short, with 11 bases between. This CDR3 has 16 amino acids. The CDR3 bases are TGTGCCAGCAGCCTGACATGGCCCTCTGGGGCCAACGTCCTGACTTTC. Translation: CASSLTWPSGANVLTF.

V is TRBV7-2 and J is TRBJ2-7, with TRBD1 matching over 9 bases. Germline trimming cut 5 bases from V and 6 bases from J; bases unmatched to any gene: 11. In germline, CDR1 is SGHTA, CDR2 FQGNSA. CDR3 length: 15 amino acids. This CDR3 reads CASSTAGTGNSEQYF. The CDR3 coding sequence is TGTGCCAGCAGCACTGCCGGGACAGGGAATTCCGAGCAGTACTTC.

The chain joins TRBV11-2 to TRBJ2-5; possibly TRBD1 for D (6 bases). CDR3 length equals 12 residues. CDR1 is SGHAT, CDR2 FQNNGV, per germline. V lost 5 bases, J lost 2 bases, and 6 bases lay in between. CDR3 in DNA: TGTGCCAGCAGCCAGGGGCAAGAGACCCAGTACTTC. It specifies CASSQGQETQYF.

This chain connects TRBV6-1 to TRBJ2-7; D is undetermined. The CDR3 length is 11 residues. Germline V CDR1 and CDR2: MNHNS, SASEGT. Trimming pared 0 bases from V and 4 bases from J, leaving 1 base between. The CDR3 DNA reads as TGTGCCAGCAGTGAAGCGTACGAGCAGTACTTC. This encodes CASSEAYEQYF.

The chain carries TRBV28 and TRBJ1-5; TRBD1 matches at 10 bases. Germline V gene data show CDR1 as MDHEN and CDR2 as SYDVKM. CDR3 size: 16 residues. The junction had 4 bases not matched to a gene; V was cut back by 4 bases and J by 1 base. CDR3 residues: CASSSGTGASNQPQHF. The CDR3 nucleotides read TGTGCCAGCAGTTCGGGGACAGGGGCAAGCAATCAGCCCCAGCATTTT.

V usage is TRBV18 and J usage is TRBJ2-7; TRBD1 aligns across 7 bases. CDR3 size: 13 residues. V dropped 3 bases and J dropped 4; count of bases not matched to a gene: 3. Germline CDR1 and CDR2: KGHSH and LQKENI. CDR3 bases: TGTGCCAGCTCACCGGGACAGCGATACGAGCAGTACTTC. Translating gives CASSPGQRYEQYF.

The rearrangement joins TRBV2 to TRBJ1-1, with TRBD1 as a possible D gene (5 bases). This CDR3 has 14 residues. Germline V gene lookup returns CDR1 SNHLY and CDR2 FYNNEI. The V and J ends lost 4 bases and 3 bases respectively, with 12 bases between them. CDR3 nucleotide sequence: TGTGCCAGCAGTGTAAGGGGCAGGGACACTGAAGCTTTCTTT. As protein: CASSVRGRDTEAFF. The complete variable domain, with remaining parts taken from reference TRBV2 and TRBJ1-1, reads EPEVTQTPSHQVTQMGQEVILRCVPISNHLYFYWYRQILGQKVEFLVSFYNNEISEKSEIFDDQFSVERPDGSNFTLKIRSTKLEDSAMYFCASSVRGRDTEAFFGQGTRLTVV.

The CDR3 reads CASSPMGGQGEKLFF. For the CDR3, the DNA is TGTGCCAGCAGTCCCATGGGGGGACAGGGGGAAAAACTGTTTTTT. This rearrangement joins TRBV27 to TRBJ1-4; 10 positions match TRBD1. The V and J ends lost 5 bases and 8 bases, in that order; junction bases with no gene match: 8. This CDR3 region has 15 residues. CDR1 is MNHEY, CDR2 SMNVEV, per germline (reference sequence).

The V and J genes are TRBV28 and TRBJ2-4; 7 bases match TRBD1. The trim removed 5 bases at V and 6 bases at J, leaving 7 bases unmatched. Germline CDR1 MDHEN, CDR2 SYDVKM. This CDR3 comprises 14 residues. The CDR3 bases are TGTGCCAGCAGTCCAGGGACAGACCTAAACATTCAGTACTTC. Amino acid sequence: CASSPGTDLNIQYF.

The V and J genes are TRBV11-2 and TRBJ2-1; 8 bases are a match to TRBD1. V lost 3 bases and J lost 0; bases outside the gene matches: 4. CDR1 and CDR2 from the germline V gene are SGHAT and FQNNGV. The CDR3 contains 16 residues. The CDR3 DNA reads TGTGCCAGCAGCTTTACAACAGGGGGCTCCTACAATGAGCAGTTCTTC. Translated: CASSFTTGGSYNEQFF.

The V call is TRBV7-3, the J call TRBJ2-3, with TRBD2 matching over 10 bases. Germline loops: CDR1 SGHTA, CDR2 FQGTGA. This CDR3 has 15 amino acids. The V and J ends lost 2 bases and 8 bases, in that order; junction bases with no gene match: 7. The CDR3 region has the DNA TGTGCCAGCAGCTTACAAGCGGGAGGGCTAGGTACGCAGTATTTT. Translated, it gives CASSLQAGGLGTQYF.

The V gene is TRBV30, the J gene TRBJ2-3, with TRBD2 matching over 11 bases. V dropped 2 bases and J dropped 4; count of bases not matched to a gene: 11. There are 17 residues in the CDR3. The germline V gene encodes CDR1 GTSNPN and CDR2 SVGIG (reference sequence). The CDR3 reads CAWSPKGLAGGPDTQYF. CDR3 nucleotide sequence: TGTGCCTGGAGTCCAAAGGGGCTAGCGGGAGGACCAGATACGCAGTATTTT.

This clone showed up just a few times. The chain carries TRBV10-2 and TRBJ1-3; perhaps TRBD1 as D (5 bases). CDR1 and CDR2 from the germline V gene are WSHSY and SAAADI. The ends were cut back, 8 bases at V and 4 bases at J, with 15 bases in the middle. This CDR3 region has 14 residues. The CDR3: CASVPGRQGNTIYF. The DNA for the CDR3 is TGCGCCAGCGTTCCGGGACGACAAGGAAACACCATATATTTT.

Worth noting for this clone: A read error may produce the germline difference seen at one junction end. Within the sample, other DNA sequences also encode this same CDR3. The V call is TRBV18, the J call TRBJ2-1; D could derive from TRBD1 or TRBD2 (6 bases each). In germline, CDR1 is KGHSH, CDR2 LQKENI. The CDR3 consists of 13 residues. In DNA form, the CDR3 reads TGCGCCAGCGCCTGGGGGCGGGAAAATGAGCAGTTCTTC. It yields the protein CASAWGRENEQFF.

V is TRBV9 and J is TRBJ2-3; the D gene could be TRBD1 or TRBD2 (6 bases each). CDR3 length equals 15 residues. The germline CDR1 and CDR2 sequences are SGDLS and YYNGEE. The germline V and J ends were trimmed by 2 bases and 0 bases, with 10 bases remaining between them. CDR3 protein: CASSVQGTSTDTQYF. CDR3 DNA sequence: TGTGCCAGCAGCGTTCAGGGGACTAGCACAGATACGCAGTATTTT.

The V call is TRBV6-4, the J call TRBJ1-5, with D maybe TRBD1 (5 bases). Germline loops: CDR1 MRHNA, CDR2 SNTAGT. The germline V and J ends were trimmed by 5 bases and 7 bases, with 9 bases remaining between them. The CDR3 totals 12 residues. CDR3 loop: CASSRTGQPQHF. The CDR3, as DNA: TGTGCCAGCAGTCGAACAGGCCAGCCCCAGCATTTT.

DNA for the CDR3: TGTGCCAGCTCACCGGACAGGGGAGATGGAGCTTTCTTT. Translated: CASSPDRGDGAFF. The chain joins TRBV18 to TRBJ1-1; 9 bases agree with TRBD1. Looked up from germline, CDR1 is KGHSH and CDR2 is LQKENI. There are 13 residues in the CDR3. V shed 3 bases and J 10 bases; nucleotides not matched to a gene: 6.

This chain joins TRBV27 and TRBJ1-2; D is possibly TRBD1 (5 bases). V lost 4 bases and J 0 bases, leaving 21 bases between the germline ends. Germline CDR1 reads MNHEY; CDR2 reads SMNVEV (reference sequence). The CDR3 length is 18 residues. CDR3 in amino acids: CASSYKNLGTASNYGYTF. CDR3 in DNA: TGTGCCAGCAGTTACAAGAATCTGGGGACGGCCTCTAACTATGGCTACACCTTC.

This rearrangement joins TRBV5-6 to TRBJ1-1; D gene uncertain. In germline, CDR1 is SGHDT, CDR2 YYEEEE. V lost 0 bases, J lost 5 bases, and 8 bases lay in between. The CDR3 consists of 13 residues. The CDR3 sequence is CASSLGRRTEAFF. DNA for the CDR3: TGTGCCAGCAGCTTGGGCAGGCGAACTGAAGCTTTCTTT. Full variable domain (missing parts from reference TRBV5-6 and TRBJ1-1): DAGVTQSPTHLIKTRGQQVTLRCSPKSGHDTVSWYQQALGQGPQFIFQYYEEEERQRGNFPDRFSGHQFPNYSSELNVNALLLGDSALYLCASSLGRRTEAFFGQGTRLTVV.

On this clone: The junction departs from germline at one end; a sequencing error may be responsible. The J gene is TRBJ1-3, the V gene TRBV6-6; tentative D call: TRBD1 (5 bases). This CDR3 is built from 13 residues. CDR1 is MNHNY, CDR2 SVGAGI, per germline (reference sequence). The CDR3 bases are TGTGCCGGCAGAGACAGCTCTGGAAACACCATATATTTT. As protein: CAGRDSSGNTIYF.

The chain combines TRBV7-2 with TRBJ2-1, with TRBD1 matching over 7 bases. CDR3 length: 13 amino acids. V trimming: 2 bases; J trimming: 10 bases; junction bases outside the gene matches: 5. The germline CDR1 and CDR2 sequences are SGHTA and FQGNSA. CDR3: CASSLTRGSEQFF. CDR3 coding DNA: TGTGCCAGCAGCTTAACCAGGGGGAGCGAGCAGTTCTTC.

The rearrangement joins TRBV7-3 to TRBJ2-1; no clear D gene. Trimming stripped 6 bases from V and 5 bases from J, with 11 bases between. Looked up from germline, CDR1 is SGHTA and CDR2 is FQGTGA. The CDR3 covers 13 residues. The CDR3 nucleotides read TGTGCCAGCAGTTCCTGGCCCCACAATGAGCAGTTCTTC. This encodes CASSSWPHNEQFF.

The V call is TRBV28, the J call TRBJ1-5, with 7 bases aligning to TRBD1. The V gene end was trimmed by 5 bases and the J gene end by 2 bases; junction bases not matched to a gene: 15. CDR1 and CDR2 (germline): MDHEN, SYDVKM. CDR3 length: 18 amino acids. The CDR3 protein is CASSNLQTGRKGNQPQHF. The CDR3 DNA reads as TGTGCCAGCAGTAACCTACAGACAGGGAGAAAGGGCAATCAGCCCCAGCATTTT. The full variable domain, completed using reference TRBV28 and TRBJ1-5, is DVKVTQSSRYLVKRTGEKVFLECVQDMDHENMFWYRQDPGLGLRLIYFSYDVKMKEKGDIPEGYSVSREKKERFSLILESASTNQTSMYLCASSNLQTGRKGNQPQHFGDGTRLSIL.